The T cell receptor beta chain under discussion was sequenced for a study of shared clonotypes between healthy human individuals. The wider study: Researchers drew samples from a couple of women and a few men aged 18 to 49.

As to this clone: Its specificity is not known.

The CDR3 runs 15 residues. The protocol was immunoSEQ multiplex PCR, while the TCRdb copy is restricted to in-frame clones and leaves out a portion. The sample includes 2.3 million or so clones, more than 85% of them seen just once. Study-level results: Naive CD4 clonotypes overlapped across several donors at about 5.3%.

This chain uses TRBV21-1 with TRBJ2-5; TRBD1 reflects the table's D call only, with no check against the DNA. TRBV21-1 is a pseudogene segment. The TCR comes from a man aged 18 to 30 in good health. Some clones in this sample may be carry-over from other donors' samples. What was sequenced was naive CD4+ T cells from PBMCs. Stated subset: CD45RA+ positively selected. CDR3 loop: CASIPGQGAEETQYF. For the CDR3, the DNA is TGTGCCAGCATACCGGGACAGGGGGCGGAAGAGACCCAGTACTTC.